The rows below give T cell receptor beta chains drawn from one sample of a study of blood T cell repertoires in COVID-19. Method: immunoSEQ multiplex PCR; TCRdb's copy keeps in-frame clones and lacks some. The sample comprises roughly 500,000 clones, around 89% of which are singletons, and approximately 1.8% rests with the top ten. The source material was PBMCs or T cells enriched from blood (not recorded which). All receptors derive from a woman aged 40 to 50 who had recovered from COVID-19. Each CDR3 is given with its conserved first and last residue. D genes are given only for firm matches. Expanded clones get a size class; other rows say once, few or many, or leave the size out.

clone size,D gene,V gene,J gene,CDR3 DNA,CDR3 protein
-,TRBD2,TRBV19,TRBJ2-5,TGTGCCAGTAGTTCGGGCGGGAGAAGATATGAGACCCAGTACTTC,CASSSGGRRYETQYF
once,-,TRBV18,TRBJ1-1,TGTGCCAGCTCCCACCAAACACTTGACAGCACCACTGAAGCTTTCTTT,CASSHQTLDSTTEAFF
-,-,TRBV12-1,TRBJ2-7,TGTGCCAGCCCCACAGGTTGCGGGACTAGCGGGTACGAGCAGTACTTC,CASPTGCGTSGYEQYF
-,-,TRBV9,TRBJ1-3,TGTGCCAGCAGCGTAGGCGGGGTGGGAAACACCATATATTTT,CASSVGGVGNTIYF
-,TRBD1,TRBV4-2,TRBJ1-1,TGTGCCAGCAGCCAAGGCTTCCCGTCGCCGGGACAGGGATCGAACACTGAAGCTTTCTTT,CASSQGFPSPGQGSNTEAFF
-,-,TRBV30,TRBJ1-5,TGTGCCTGGAGTGTAACAGGGATCCCTAGCAATCAGCCCCAGCATTTT,CAWSVTGIPSNQPQHF
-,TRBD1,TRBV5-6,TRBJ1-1,TGTGCCAGCAGCTTTGGGGACAGAATTATGAACACTGAAGCTTTCTTT,CASSFGDRIMNTEAFF
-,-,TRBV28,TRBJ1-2,TGTGCCAGCAGTTGGACAGCCCGCAGGGGAGGCTACACCTTC,CASSWTARRGGYTF
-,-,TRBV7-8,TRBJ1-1,TGTGCCAGCAGCTTAACAGGACCTAACACTGAAGCTTTCTTT,CASSLTGPNTEAFF
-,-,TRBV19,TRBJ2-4,TGTGCCAGTAGTAATACTATTCAGTACTTC,CASSNTIQYF
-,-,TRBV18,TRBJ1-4,TGTGTCAGCTCCCCCCTCGGGGTGGGTGAAAAACTGTTTTTT,CVSSPLGVGEKLFF
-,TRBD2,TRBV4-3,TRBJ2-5,TGCGCCAGCAGCCAAGAAACTAGCGGGAGGGGTTGGGAGACCCAGTACTTC,CASSQETSGRGWETQYF
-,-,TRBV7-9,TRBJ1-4,TGTGCCAGCAGCCCTCCGGGACACCTGAATGAAAAACTGTTTTTT,CASSPPGHLNEKLFF
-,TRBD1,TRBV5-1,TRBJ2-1,TGCGCCAGCACCGACAGGGTCCACAATGAGCAGTTCTTC,CASTDRVHNEQFF
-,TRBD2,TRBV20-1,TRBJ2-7,TGCAGTGCCGTAGCGGGTTATGAGTACTTC,CSAVAGYEYF
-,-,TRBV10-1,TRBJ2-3,TGCGCCAGCAGTTGGGAGAGCTCCACAGATACGCAGTATTTT,CASSWESSTDTQYF
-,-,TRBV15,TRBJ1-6,TGTGCCACCAGGACCGGAGACGGGTCCTATTTTTCACCCCTCCACTTT,CATRTGDGSYFSPLHF
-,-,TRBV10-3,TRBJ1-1,TGTGCCATCAGTGAGTGGGGAGGGGGAGGTACTGAAGCTTTCTTT,CAISEWGGGGTEAFF
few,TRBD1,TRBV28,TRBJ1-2,TGTGCCAGCAGTTTTGGGGGGACAGGCTCTAACTATGGCTACACCTTC,CASSFGGTGSNYGYTF
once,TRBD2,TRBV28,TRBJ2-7,TGTGCCAGCAGTTTATCGAGCGGGGCCCTGGGCGTCTACGAGCAGTACTTC,CASSLSSGALGVYEQYF
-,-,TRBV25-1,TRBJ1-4,TGTGCCAGCAGTGAATTACAGGGACTAAATGAAAAACTGTTTTTT,CASSELQGLNEKLFF
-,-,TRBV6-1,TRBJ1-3,TGTGCCAGCAGTGATTGGGGGGGCCCTGGAAACACCATATATTTT,CASSDWGGPGNTIYF
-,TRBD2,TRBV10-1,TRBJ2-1,TGCGCCAGCAGCGGGGGGACTAGCGGGCGGAGCTCCTACAATGAGCAGTTCTTC,CASSGGTSGRSSYNEQFF
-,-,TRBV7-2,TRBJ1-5,TGTGCCAGCAGCTCTACTTTTAATCAGCCCCAGCATTTT,CASSSTFNQPQHF
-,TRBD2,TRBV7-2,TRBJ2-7,TGTGCCAGCAGCCCTAGCGGGAGGTTGCAGTACTTC,CASSPSGRLQYF
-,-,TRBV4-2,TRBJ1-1,TGTGCCAGCAGCCAAGATTCAGGGCGGGGGATGTCTGAAGCTTTCTTT,CASSQDSGRGMSEAFF
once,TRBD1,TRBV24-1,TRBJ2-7,TGTGCCACCTCACAGGGGTACGAGCAGTACTTC,CATSQGYEQYF
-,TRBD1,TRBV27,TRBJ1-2,TGTGCCAGCAGTTCAATCGACAGGGACCCGCGGTATGGCTACACCTTC,CASSSIDRDPRYGYTF
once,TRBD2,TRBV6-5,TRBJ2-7,TGTGCCAGCAGTTACGTCGGGGGGGAGTACGAGCAGTACTTC,CASSYVGGEYEQYF
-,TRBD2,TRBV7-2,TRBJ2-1,TGTGCCAGCAGCTTACTAGCGGGGGAATACAATGAGCAGTTCTTC,CASSLLAGEYNEQFF
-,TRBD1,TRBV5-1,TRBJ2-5,TGCGCCAGCAGCCCTCCGGACAGGGATGAGACCCAGTACTTC,CASSPPDRDETQYF
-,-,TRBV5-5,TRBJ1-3,TGTGCCAGCAGCTTGGGTATGGCGGACTCTCCAGGTTTTAACACCATATATTTT,CASSLGMADSPGFNTIYF